The 26 T cell receptor beta chains below come from one sample, sequenced in a study of CD8+ T cells in alopecia areata. In each case, RNA was isolated and then reverse transcribed into cDNA as the sequencing template. Profiled with immunoSEQ multiplex PCR; TCRdb holds only in-frame clones, not every one. Of some 130,000 clones in the sample, approximately 48% were seen once. The source was CD8+ T cells sorted from blood, collected at week 0. The receptor set was obtained from a human donor with alopecia areata.

A word on this clone: The sample contains more than one DNA sequence encoding this CDR3. This chain links TRBV30 with TRBJ2-1; no clear D. Germline-derived CDR1 and CDR2 are GTSNPN and SVGIG (reference sequence). The CDR3 runs to 11 residues. The germline V and J ends were trimmed by 2 bases and 10 bases, with 9 bases remaining between them. CDR3 in amino acids: CAWSRENEQFF. Here the CDR3 DNA reads TGTGCCTGGAGTAGAGAGAACGAGCAGTTCTTC.

The chain carries TRBV30 and TRBJ1-1; D unresolved. Trimming took 3 bases from V and 0 from J, leaving 8 bases between them. The CDR3 extends over 13 amino acids. CDR1 GTSNPN and CDR2 SVGIG come from the germline V gene (reference sequence). The chain's CDR3 is CAWSSGLNTEAFF. The CDR3 DNA reads TGTGCCTGGAGCTCTGGACTGAACACTGAAGCTTTCTTT. The full variable domain, in which reference TRBV30 and TRBJ1-1 provide the parts outside the CDR3, is SQTIHQWPATLVQPVGSPLSLECTVEGTSNPNLYWYRQAAGRGLQLLFYSVGIGQISSEVPQNLSASRPQDRQFILSSKKLLLSDSGFYLCAWSSGLNTEAFFGQGTRLTVV.

V and J are TRBV4-3 and TRBJ2-3; D perhaps matches TRBD2 (6 bases). V was trimmed by 1 base and J by 2 bases, leaving 10 bases between them. From germline, CDR1 is LGHNA and CDR2 YSLEER. There are 15 residues in the CDR3. CDR3 sequence: CASSQGVAVTDTQYF. The CDR3 DNA reads TGCGCCAGCAGCCAAGGGGTAGCGGTCACAGATACGCAGTATTTT.

This clone has more than one count but fewer than ten. The V gene is TRBV5-1, the J gene TRBJ2-7, with D uncertain. CDR3 length equals 16 residues. V dropped 0 bases and J dropped 0 bases, with 13 bases sitting between them. Germline V CDR1 and CDR2: SGHRS, YFSETQ. The CDR3, as DNA: TGCGCCAGCAGCTTGGAAGGGTCGGGCCACTCCTACGAGCAGTACTTC. Protein product: CASSLEGSGHSYEQYF. Full variable domain (outside the CDR3, taken from reference TRBV5-1 and TRBJ2-7): KAGVTQTPRYLIKTRGQQVTLSCSPISGHRSVSWYQQTPGQGLQFLFEYFSETQRNKGNFPGRFSGRQFSNSRSEMNVSTLELGDSALYLCASSLEGSGHSYEQYFGPGTRLTVT.

The genes are TRBV5-6 and TRBJ2-2; weak D call: TRBD1 (5 bases). The CDR3 contains 15 residues. V was pared by 2 bases and J by 7 bases, with 15 bases between. Germline V gene sequence: CDR1 SGHDT, CDR2 YYEEEE. CDR3 sequence reads: CASSLRRASIGELFF. The CDR3 nucleotides are TGTGCCAGCAGCTTACGCAGGGCTTCAATCGGGGAGCTGTTTTTT.

The gene calls are TRBV29-1 and TRBJ2-7, with D perhaps given as TRBD1 or TRBD2 (5 bases each). Trimming shortened V by 3 bases and J by 3 bases, and 18 bases separated the two germline ends. The germline V gene has CDR1 SQVTM and CDR2 ANQGSEA. The CDR3 consists of 15 residues. CDR3 protein: CSVDEGIEDGYEQYF. The CDR3 nucleotides read TGCAGCGTTGATGAGGGGATCGAGGATGGCTACGAGCAGTACTTC.

This sequence joins TRBV30 and TRBJ1-6; no clear D. V was trimmed by 5 bases and J by 8 bases, leaving 13 bases between them. The V gene's germline CDR1 is GTSNPN and CDR2 SVGIG (reference sequence). The CDR3 covers 13 residues. The CDR3 region is CAWRADDYSPLHF. The CDR3 DNA reads TGTGCCTGGCGGGCAGACGATTATTCACCCCTCCACTTT.

The chain carries TRBV7-8 and TRBJ1-1, with D perhaps TRBD1 (5 bases). V lost 0 bases, J lost 6 bases, and 5 bases lay in between. The germline CDR1 and CDR2 sequences are SGHVS and FQNEAQ. The CDR3 is made up of 12 amino acids. CDR3 protein: CASSLAGAEAFF. The CDR3 nucleotides read TGTGCCAGCAGCTTAGCAGGGGCTGAAGCTTTCTTT.

This chain connects TRBV5-1 to TRBJ2-7; maybe TRBD2 (6 bases). V shed 2 bases and J shed 6 bases, with 12 bases lying between them. CDR1 and CDR2 from the germline V gene are SGHRS and YFSETQ. This CDR3 has 13 amino acids. This chain's CDR3 is CASSFREISEQYF. DNA for the CDR3: TGCGCCAGCAGCTTTCGGGAGATCAGCGAGCAGTACTTC.

The gene calls are TRBV29-1 and TRBJ2-7, with 8 bases matching TRBD1. CDR3 size: 13 residues. Germline CDR1 is SQVTM and CDR2 is ANQGSEA. V was clipped by 7 bases and J by 5 bases; unmatched bases: 10. In DNA, the CDR3 is TGCAGCGCCCGGACAGGGAGTGGCAACGAGCAGTACTTC. As protein: CSARTGSGNEQYF.

This clone was counted a few times. The chain is built from TRBV7-9 and TRBJ1-5; D remains unclear. Between the trimmed V and J ends, which lost 7 bases and 0 bases, there was a span of 10 bases. This CDR3 spans 14 amino acids. From germline, CDR1 is SEHNR and CDR2 FQNEAQ (reference sequence). Written as DNA, the CDR3 is TGTGCCAGCACTGGGTTAGGTAGCAATCAGCCCCAGCATTTT. It yields the protein CASTGLGSNQPQHF.

The gene calls are TRBV27 and TRBJ2-1; 8 nucleotides align to TRBD2. Germline CDR1 reads MNHEY; CDR2 reads SMNVEV (reference sequence). Trimming cost V 2 bases and J 2 bases; bases outside gene matches: 2. The CDR3 has 15 amino acids. The CDR3 loop is CASSLGGGTYNEQFF. The CDR3 bases are TGTGCCAGCAGTTTAGGCGGGGGGACCTACAATGAGCAGTTCTTC.

The rearrangement uses TRBV2 and TRBJ1-1, with D possibly matching TRBD1 (6 bases). The CDR3 is 15 residues long. CDR1 is SNHLY, CDR2 FYNNEI, per germline. Trimming removed 4 bases from V and 0 bases from J, with 12 bases in between. In DNA form, the CDR3 reads TGTGCCAGCAGTGCCCGGGACACCCTGAACACTGAAGCTTTCTTT. As protein: CASSARDTLNTEAFF.

The chain links TRBV18 to TRBJ2-5, with D maybe TRBD2 (6 bases). Germline CDR1 reads KGHSH; CDR2 reads LQKENI. The CDR3 is made up of 16 amino acids. Trimming pared 1 base from V and 3 bases from J, leaving 15 bases between. CDR3 sequence (DNA): TGTGCCAGCTCACCACGCGGCGGGGTGGGAGAAGAGACCCAGTACTTC. It translates to CASSPRGGVGEETQYF.

The rearrangement links TRBV6-5 to TRBJ1-3; D remains ambiguous. Between the trimmed V and J ends, which lost 5 bases and 4 bases, there was a span of 6 bases. The CDR3 is 12 amino acids. The V gene's germline CDR1 is MNHEY and CDR2 SVGAGI. In DNA form, the CDR3 reads TGTGCCAGCAGTAAAGACGGAAACACCATATATTTT. This encodes CASSKDGNTIYF.

The chain recombines TRBV6-5 with TRBJ2-3; D may match TRBD1 or TRBD2 (5 bases each). Germline V gene sequence: CDR1 MNHEY, CDR2 SVGAGI. With 6 bases removed from V and 4 bases from J, the gap between germline ends came to 17 bases. The CDR3 totals 15 residues. CDR3 nucleotide sequence: TGTGCCAGCAGCAACTCGCTATTGGGGGCAGATACGCAGTATTTT. It encodes CASSNSLLGADTQYF.

The rearrangement links TRBV6-6 to TRBJ2-1, with no clear D. The CDR3 has 12 amino acids. Germline CDR1 reads MNHNY; CDR2 reads SVGAGI (reference sequence). Trimming removed 0 bases from V and 7 bases from J, with 4 bases in between. DNA of the CDR3: TGTGCCAGCAGTTACTCGATTAATGAGCAGTTCTTC. Amino acid sequence: CASSYSINEQFF.

Note on this clone: At one end, the junction sequence differs from germline, possibly due to a read error. The gene calls are TRBV5-5 and TRBJ1-3, with unresolved D. The germline V gene has CDR1 SGHKS and CDR2 YYEKEE (reference sequence). This CDR3 is built from 12 residues. The CDR3 loop reads CASSLGVDLPCF. In DNA, the CDR3 is TGTGCCAGCAGCTTGGGAGTGGACCTCCCCTGTTTT.

This clone was recorded only once. The rearrangement uses TRBV30 and TRBJ1-2; D gene ambiguous. This CDR3 is built from 17 residues. V was trimmed by 0 bases and J by 0 bases, leaving 17 bases between them. Germline loops: CDR1 GTSNPN, CDR2 SVGIG (reference sequence). CDR3 amino acids: CAWSVLVTGDTNYGYTF. CDR3 nucleotide sequence: TGTGCCTGGAGTGTACTCGTGACGGGAGATACTAACTATGGCTACACCTTC.

For the CDR3, the DNA is TGTGCCAGCAGCCCCGGGGGGACAAGGTTTTCGGACGAGCAGTACTTC. Translation: CASSPGGTRFSDEQYF. This sequence joins TRBV7-3 and TRBJ2-7, with D possibly matching TRBD2 (7 bases). V was shortened by 5 bases and J by 5 bases, with 22 bases between the two germline ends. Per germline, CDR1 SGHTA and CDR2 FQGTGA. The CDR3 loop spans 16 amino acids.

This clone was seen a single time. Other DNA sequences in this sample translate to the same CDR3. The chain employs TRBV5-6 and TRBJ2-7, with a weak D call TRBD1 (5 bases). Trimming pared 0 bases from V and 3 bases from J, leaving 7 bases between. Per germline, CDR1 SGHDT and CDR2 YYEEEE. The CDR3 runs to 13 residues. The CDR3 region is CASSLGQIYEQYF. The CDR3 DNA reads TGTGCCAGCAGCTTGGGACAGATCTACGAGCAGTACTTC.

This chain joins TRBV29-1 and TRBJ2-1; D gene ambiguous. The CDR3 extends over 13 amino acids. V was trimmed by 4 bases and J by 0 bases, leaving 7 bases between them. Germline CDR1 SQVTM, CDR2 ANQGSEA. The CDR3 DNA reads as TGCAGCGTTGTTTTACTCTCCTACAATGAGCAGTTCTTC. Translation gives CSVVLLSYNEQFF.

The chain uses TRBV7-6 and TRBJ2-6; TRBD2 is a possible D gene (5 bases). The CDR3 sequence is 17 residues long. Germline CDR1 and CDR2: SGHVS and FNYEAQ. The V and J ends lost 1 base and 0 bases respectively, with 10 bases between them. The CDR3 sequence is CASSLELGGSGANVLTF. The CDR3 nucleotides read TGTGCCAGCAGCTTAGAGTTAGGAGGCTCTGGGGCCAACGTCCTGACTTTC.

There are a few counts of this clone. The chain links TRBV5-1 to TRBJ2-6; D gene ambiguous. Germline CDR1 SGHRS, CDR2 YFSETQ. The CDR3 is 15 residues long. Trimming left V 0 bases short and J 1 base short, with 5 bases between. This CDR3 reads CASSLGWSGANVLTF. The CDR3 DNA follows: TGCGCCAGCAGCTTGGGCTGGTCTGGGGCCAACGTCCTGACTTTC.

The rearrangement uses TRBV5-1 and TRBJ2-7; D gene uncertain. The germline V and J ends were trimmed by 2 bases and 2 bases, with 8 bases remaining between them. The CDR3 runs 13 residues. Germline V gives CDR1 SGHRS, CDR2 YFSETQ. CDR3: CASSLGDTYEQYF. CDR3 nucleotides: TGCGCCAGCAGCTTAGGAGATACCTACGAGCAGTACTTC.

CDR3 in amino acids: CASSPSGDGGDTQYF. CDR3 sequence (DNA): TGTGCCAGCAGCCCCAGTGGGGACGGGGGAGATACGCAGTATTTT. The V call is TRBV13, the J call TRBJ2-3; D is possibly TRBD2 (6 bases). V lost 5 bases and J 5 bases, leaving 17 bases between the germline ends. The CDR3 spans 15 residues. Germline lookup yields CDR1 PRHDT and CDR2 FYEKMQ (reference sequence).